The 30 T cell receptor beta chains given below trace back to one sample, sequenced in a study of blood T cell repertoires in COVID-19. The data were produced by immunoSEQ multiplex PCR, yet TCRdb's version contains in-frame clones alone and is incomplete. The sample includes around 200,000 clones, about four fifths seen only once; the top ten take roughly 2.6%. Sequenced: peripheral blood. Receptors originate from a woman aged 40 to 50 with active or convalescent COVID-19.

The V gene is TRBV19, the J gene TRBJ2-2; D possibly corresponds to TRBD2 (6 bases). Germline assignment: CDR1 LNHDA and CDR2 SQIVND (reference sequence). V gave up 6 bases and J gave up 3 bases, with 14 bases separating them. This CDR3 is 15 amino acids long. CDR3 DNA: TGTGCCAGTAGGAAAGTGGGACTCGACACCGGGGAGCTGTTTTTT. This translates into CASRKVGLDTGELFF.

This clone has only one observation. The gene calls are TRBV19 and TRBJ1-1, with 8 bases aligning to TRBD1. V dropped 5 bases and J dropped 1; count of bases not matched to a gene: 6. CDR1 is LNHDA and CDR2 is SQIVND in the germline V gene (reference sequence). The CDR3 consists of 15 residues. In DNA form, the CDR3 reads TGTGCCAGTAGTGCTTGGACAGGGAGGAACACTGAAGCTTTCTTT. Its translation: CASSAWTGRNTEAFF. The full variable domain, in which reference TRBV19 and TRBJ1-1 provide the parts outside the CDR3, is DGGITQSPKYLFRKEGQNVTLSCEQNLNHDAMYWYRQDPGQGLRLIYYSQIVNDFQKGDIAEGYSVSREKKESFPLTVTSAQKNPTAFYLCASSAWTGRNTEAFFGQGTRLTVV.

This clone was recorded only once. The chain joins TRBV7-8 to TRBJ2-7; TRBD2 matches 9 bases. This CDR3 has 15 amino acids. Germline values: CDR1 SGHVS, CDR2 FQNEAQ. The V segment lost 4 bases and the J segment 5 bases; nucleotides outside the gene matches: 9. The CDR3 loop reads CASSSSGGSRNEQYF. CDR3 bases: TGTGCCAGCAGCTCCAGCGGGGGGTCTCGAAACGAGCAGTACTTC.

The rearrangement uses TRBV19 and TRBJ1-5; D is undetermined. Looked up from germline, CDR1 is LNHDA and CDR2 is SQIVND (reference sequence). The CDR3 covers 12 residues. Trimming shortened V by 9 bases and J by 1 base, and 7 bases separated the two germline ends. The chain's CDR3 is CASHWSNQPQHF. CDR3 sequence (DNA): TGTGCCAGCCACTGGAGCAATCAGCCCCAGCATTTT.

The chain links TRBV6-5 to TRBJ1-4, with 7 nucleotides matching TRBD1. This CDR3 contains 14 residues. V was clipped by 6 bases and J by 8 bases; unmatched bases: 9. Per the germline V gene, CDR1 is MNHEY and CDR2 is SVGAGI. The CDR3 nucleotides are TGTGCCAGCAGGGCGACAGGGCTGGGGGAAAAACTGTTTTTT. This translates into CASRATGLGEKLFF.

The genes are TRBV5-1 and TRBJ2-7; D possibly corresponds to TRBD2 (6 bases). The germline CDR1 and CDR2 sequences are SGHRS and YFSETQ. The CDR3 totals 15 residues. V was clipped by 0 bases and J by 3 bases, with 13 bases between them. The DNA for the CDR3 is TGCGCCAGCAGCTTGGGGGGTAGCGGCTACTACGAGCAGTACTTC. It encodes CASSLGGSGYYEQYF. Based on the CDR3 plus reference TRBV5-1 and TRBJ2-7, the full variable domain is KAGVTQTPRYLIKTRGQQVTLSCSPISGHRSVSWYQQTPGQGLQFLFEYFSETQRNKGNFPGRFSGRQFSNSRSEMNVSTLELGDSALYLCASSLGGSGYYEQYFGPGTRLTVT.

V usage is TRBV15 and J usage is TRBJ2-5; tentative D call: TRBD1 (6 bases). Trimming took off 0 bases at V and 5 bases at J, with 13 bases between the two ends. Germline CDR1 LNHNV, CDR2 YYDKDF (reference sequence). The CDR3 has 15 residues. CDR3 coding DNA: TGTGCCACCAGCAGAGATCAGACAGGTTGGGAGACCCAGTACTTC. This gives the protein CATSRDQTGWETQYF.

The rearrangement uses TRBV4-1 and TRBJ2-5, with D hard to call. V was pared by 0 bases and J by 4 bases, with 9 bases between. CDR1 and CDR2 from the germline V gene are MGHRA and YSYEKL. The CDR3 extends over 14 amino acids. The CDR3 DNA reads TGCGCCAGCAGCCAAGATCTCGGTGGAGAGACCCAGTACTTC. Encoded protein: CASSQDLGGETQYF.

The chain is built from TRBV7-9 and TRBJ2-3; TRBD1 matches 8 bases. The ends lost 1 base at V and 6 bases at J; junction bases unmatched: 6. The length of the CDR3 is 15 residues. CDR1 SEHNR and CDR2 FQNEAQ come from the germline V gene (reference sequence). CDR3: CASSLVAGGLDTQYF. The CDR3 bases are TGTGCCAGCAGCTTAGTGGCAGGGGGCTTGGATACGCAGTATTTT.

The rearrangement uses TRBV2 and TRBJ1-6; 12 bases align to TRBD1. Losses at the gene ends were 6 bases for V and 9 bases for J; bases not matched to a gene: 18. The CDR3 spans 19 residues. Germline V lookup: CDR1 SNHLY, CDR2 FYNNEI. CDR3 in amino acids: CASSPSGTGGARDVSPLHF. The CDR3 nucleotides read TGTGCCAGCAGCCCAAGCGGGACAGGGGGCGCGCGGGACGTTTCACCCCTCCACTTT.

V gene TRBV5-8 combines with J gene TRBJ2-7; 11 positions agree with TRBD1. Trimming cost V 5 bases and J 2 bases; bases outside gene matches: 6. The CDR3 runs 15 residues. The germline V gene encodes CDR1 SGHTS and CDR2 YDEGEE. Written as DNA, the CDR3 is TGTGCCAGCAGGCGACCGGGACAGGGGGCCTACGAGCAGTACTTC. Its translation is CASRRPGQGAYEQYF.

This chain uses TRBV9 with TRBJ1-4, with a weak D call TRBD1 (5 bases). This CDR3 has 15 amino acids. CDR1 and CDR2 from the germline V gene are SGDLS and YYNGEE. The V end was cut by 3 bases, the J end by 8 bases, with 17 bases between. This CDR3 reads CASSEGSGVGEKLFF. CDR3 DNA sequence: TGTGCCAGCAGCGAGGGGTCGGGGGTAGGCGAAAAACTGTTTTTT.

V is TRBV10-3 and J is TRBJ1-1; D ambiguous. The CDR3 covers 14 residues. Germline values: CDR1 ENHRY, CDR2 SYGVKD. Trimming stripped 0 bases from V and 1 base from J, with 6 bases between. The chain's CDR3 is CAISESNGNTEAFF. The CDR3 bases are TGTGCCATCAGTGAGTCGAACGGGAACACTGAAGCTTTCTTT.

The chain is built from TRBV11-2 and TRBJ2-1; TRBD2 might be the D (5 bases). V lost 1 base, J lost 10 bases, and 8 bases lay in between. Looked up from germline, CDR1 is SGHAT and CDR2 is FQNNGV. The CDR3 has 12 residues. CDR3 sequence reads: CASSLAGGEQFF. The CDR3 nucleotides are TGTGCCAGCAGCTTAGCAGGCGGGGAGCAGTTCTTC.

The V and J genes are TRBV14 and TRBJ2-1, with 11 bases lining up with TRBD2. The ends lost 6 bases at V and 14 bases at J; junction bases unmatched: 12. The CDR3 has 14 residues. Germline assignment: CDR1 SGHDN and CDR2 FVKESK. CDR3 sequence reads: CASSWIAGGREEFF. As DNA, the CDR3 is TGTGCCAGCAGTTGGATAGCGGGGGGGCGAGAAGAGTTCTTC.

CDR3 sequence: CATSELTGGASDTQYF. As DNA, the CDR3 is TGTGCCACCAGTGAACTAACAGGGGGCGCCTCAGATACGCAGTATTTT. The chain recombines TRBV24-1 with TRBJ2-3, with 9 bases matching TRBD1. Germline lookup yields CDR1 KGHDR and CDR2 SFDVKD. The junction had 8 bases not matched to a gene; V was cut back by 4 bases and J by 4 bases. The CDR3 totals 16 residues.

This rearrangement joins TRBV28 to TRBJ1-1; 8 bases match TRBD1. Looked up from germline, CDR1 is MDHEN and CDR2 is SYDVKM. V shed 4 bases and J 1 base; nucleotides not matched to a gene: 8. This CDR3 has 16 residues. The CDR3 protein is CASSYPGQETNTEAFF. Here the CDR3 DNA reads TGTGCCAGCAGTTACCCGGGACAGGAGACGAACACTGAAGCTTTCTTT.

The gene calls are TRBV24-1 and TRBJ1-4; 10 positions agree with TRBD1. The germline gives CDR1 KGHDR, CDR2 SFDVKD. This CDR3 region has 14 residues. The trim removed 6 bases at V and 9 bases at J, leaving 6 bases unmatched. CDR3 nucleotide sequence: TGTGCCACCAGTCAGGGACAGGGGAACCAAAAACTGTTTTTT. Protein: CATSQGQGNQKLFF.

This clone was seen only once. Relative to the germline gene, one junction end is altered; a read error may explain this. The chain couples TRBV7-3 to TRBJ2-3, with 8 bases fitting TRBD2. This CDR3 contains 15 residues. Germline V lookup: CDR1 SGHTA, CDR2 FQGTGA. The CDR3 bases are TGTGCCAGCAGCTCAGTAGCGGGGAGCATAGATACGCAGTATTTT. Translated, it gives CASSSVAGSIDTQYF.

The CDR3 bases are TGTGCCAGCAGCCCCCTGTCGAGGGCTAGCTTGTGGGATACGCAGTATTTT. It specifies CASSPLSRASLWDTQYF. The chain has TRBV14 and TRBJ2-3; tentatively, D is TRBD2 (5 bases). This CDR3 has 17 residues. V shed 4 bases and J shed 6 bases, with 23 bases lying between them. CDR1 and CDR2 from the germline V gene are SGHDN and FVKESK.

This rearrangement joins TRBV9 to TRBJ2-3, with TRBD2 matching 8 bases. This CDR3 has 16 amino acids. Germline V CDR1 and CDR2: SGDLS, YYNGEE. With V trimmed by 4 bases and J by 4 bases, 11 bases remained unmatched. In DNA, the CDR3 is TGTGCCAGCAGCCCCAGAGGAGCGGGAGTGGCAGATACGCAGTATTTT. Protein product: CASSPRGAGVADTQYF.

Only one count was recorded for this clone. This chain's CDR3 is CASAGSKETQYF. CDR3 nucleotide sequence: TGTGCCAGCGCCGGGAGCAAAGAGACCCAGTACTTC. This chain uses TRBV12-3 or TRBV12-4 with TRBJ2-5; a possible D gene is TRBD2 (6 bases). Trimming cost V 8 bases and J 3 bases, with 10 bases left between them. The CDR3 loop spans 12 amino acids.

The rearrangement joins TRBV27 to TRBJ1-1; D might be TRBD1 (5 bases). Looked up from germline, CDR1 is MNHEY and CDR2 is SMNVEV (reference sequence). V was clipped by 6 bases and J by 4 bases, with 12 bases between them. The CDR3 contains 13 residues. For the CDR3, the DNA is TGTGCCAGCAGCCTGCAGGGATTCACTGAAGCTTTCTTT. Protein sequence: CASSLQGFTEAFF.

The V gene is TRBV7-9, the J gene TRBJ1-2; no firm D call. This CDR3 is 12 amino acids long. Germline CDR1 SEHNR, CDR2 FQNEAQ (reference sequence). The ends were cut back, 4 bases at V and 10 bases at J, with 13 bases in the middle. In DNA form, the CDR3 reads TGTGCCAGCAGCTCTCTGGACGGGAACTACACCTTC. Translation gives CASSSLDGNYTF.

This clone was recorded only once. CDR3 in DNA: TGTGCCAGCAGCCAAGTGTGGGGCGGAGTGAATTCACCCCTCCACTTT. Amino acids: CASSQVWGGVNSPLHF. The rearrangement uses TRBV3-1 (or the pseudogene TRBV3-2) and TRBJ1-6, with D possibly TRBD1 on 5 matching bases. This CDR3 contains 16 residues. V was cut by 1 base and J by 7 bases, with 14 bases left in between. Germline V gene data show CDR1 as LGHDT and CDR2 as YNNKEL (reference sequence).

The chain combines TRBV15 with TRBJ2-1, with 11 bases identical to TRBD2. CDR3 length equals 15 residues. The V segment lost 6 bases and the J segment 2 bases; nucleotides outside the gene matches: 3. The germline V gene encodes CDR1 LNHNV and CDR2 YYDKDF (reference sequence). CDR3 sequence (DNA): TGTGCCACCAGTTCTAGCGGGGGGCCCTACAATGAGCAGTTCTTC. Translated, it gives CATSSSGGPYNEQFF.

The CDR3 loop reads CASSLGQLMNTEAFF. The CDR3 nucleotides are TGTGCCAGCAGCCTAGGACAGCTGATGAACACTGAAGCTTTCTTT. This chain joins TRBV3-1 (or the pseudogene TRBV3-2) and TRBJ1-1; D possibly corresponds to TRBD1 (6 bases). With 4 bases removed from V and 0 bases from J, the gap between germline ends came to 12 bases. This CDR3 region has 15 residues. The V gene's germline CDR1 is LGHDT and CDR2 YNNKEL (reference sequence).

CDR3 nucleotides: TGTGCCAGCCGTCCAAGAGCGGGAGGGCCACCAGATACGCAGTATTTT. It yields the protein CASRPRAGGPPDTQYF. The V call is TRBV6-4, the J call TRBJ2-3; TRBD2 matches at 10 bases. This CDR3 is 16 amino acids long. The V gene end was trimmed by 8 bases and the J gene end by 4 bases; junction bases not matched to a gene: 12. Looked up from germline, CDR1 is MRHNA and CDR2 is SNTAGT.

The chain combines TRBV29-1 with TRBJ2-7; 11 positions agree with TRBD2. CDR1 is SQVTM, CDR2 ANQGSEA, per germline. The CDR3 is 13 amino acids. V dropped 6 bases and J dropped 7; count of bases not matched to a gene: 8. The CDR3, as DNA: TGCAGCGTGCGGACTAGCGGGCCTACGGAGCAGTACTTC. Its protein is CSVRTSGPTEQYF.

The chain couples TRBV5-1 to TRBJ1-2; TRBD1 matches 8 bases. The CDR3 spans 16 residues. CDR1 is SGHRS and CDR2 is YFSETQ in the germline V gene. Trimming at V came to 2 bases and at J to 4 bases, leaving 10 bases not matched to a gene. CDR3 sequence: CASSLTPGGSGYGYTF. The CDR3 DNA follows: TGCGCCAGCAGCTTAACCCCAGGGGGCTCTGGCTATGGCTACACCTTC.